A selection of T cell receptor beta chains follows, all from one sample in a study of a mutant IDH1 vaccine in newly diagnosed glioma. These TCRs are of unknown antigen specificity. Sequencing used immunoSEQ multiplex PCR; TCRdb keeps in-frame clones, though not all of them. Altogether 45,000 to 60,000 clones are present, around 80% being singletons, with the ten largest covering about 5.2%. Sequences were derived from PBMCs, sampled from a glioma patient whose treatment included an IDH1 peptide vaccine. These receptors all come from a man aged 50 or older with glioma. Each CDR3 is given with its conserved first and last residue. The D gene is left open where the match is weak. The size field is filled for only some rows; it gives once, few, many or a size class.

CSARAGTSNTGELFF | TGCAGCGCCCGAGCCGGGACGTCCAACACCGGGGAGCTGTTTTTT | . | TRBJ2-2 | few | TRBV29-1
CASSSSTSTRGAQYF | TGTGCCAGCAGCTCCTCAACCTCGACCCGGGGAGCCCAGTACTTC | . | TRBJ2-5 | few | TRBV7-9
CASSVQRIGYEQYF | TGTGCCAGCTCAGTACAGCGGATAGGCTACGAGCAGTACTTC | . | TRBJ2-7 | . | TRBV18
CARRQGLNTEAFF | TGTGCCAGGAGACAGGGGCTGAACACTGAAGCTTTCTTT | TRBD1 | TRBJ1-1 | . | TRBV10-3
CARSRGPEYGYTF | TGTGCCAGAAGCAGGGGGCCCGAGTATGGCTACACCTTC | TRBD1 | TRBJ1-2 | . | TRBV2
CASSWGQGLNEQFF | TGTGCCAGCTCCTGGGGACAGGGGCTCAATGAGCAGTTCTTC | TRBD1 | TRBJ2-1 | . | TRBV27
CAISDGGFNTEAFF | TGTGCCATCAGTGACGGAGGGTTTAACACTGAAGCTTTCTTT | . | TRBJ1-1 | few | TRBV10-3
CASSLDNGTPRYEQYF | TGTGCCAGCAGCTTAGATAATGGGACCCCCCGCTACGAGCAGTACTTC | . | TRBJ2-7 | medium-sized | TRBV11-2
CASSRDRMNTEAFF | TGCGCCAGCAGCCGGGACAGGATGAACACTGAAGCTTTCTTT | TRBD1 | TRBJ1-1 | few | TRBV5-1
CASRDTGNTEAFF | TGTGCCAGCAGGGATACAGGGAACACTGAAGCTTTCTTT | . | TRBJ1-1 | . | TRBV27
CASSLDRERTFSYEQYF | TGTGCCAGCAGCTTGGATAGGGAGCGCACTTTCTCCTACGAGCAGTACTTC | . | TRBJ2-7 | . | TRBV5-6
CASSAHLPGGDEAFF | TGTGCCAGCAGTGCACACCTTCCTGGCGGAGATGAAGCTTTCTTT | . | TRBJ1-1 | . | TRBV25-1
CASSFWDRSNYGYTF | TGTGCCAGCAGCTTCTGGGACCGATCTAACTATGGCTACACCTTC | . | TRBJ1-2 | few | TRBV13
CASSLDGRGSNQPQHF | TGCGCCAGCAGCTTGGACGGCCGGGGAAGCAATCAGCCCCAGCATTTT | . | TRBJ1-5 | . | TRBV5-1
CASYLQGDTEAFF | TGTGCCAGTTACCTACAGGGGGACACTGAAGCTTTCTTT | TRBD1 | TRBJ1-1 | few | TRBV28
CASTVGQSSYEQYF | TGTGCCAGCACCGTGGGACAGAGCTCCTACGAGCAGTACTTC | TRBD1 | TRBJ2-7 | once | TRBV2
CASSLAGFTFMNTEAFF | TGTGCCAGCAGCTTGGCAGGGTTCACATTCATGAACACTGAAGCTTTCTTT | . | TRBJ1-1 | . | TRBV5-6
CASSFGLANVDTQYF | TGTGCCAGCAGCTTTGGACTAGCGAATGTAGATACGCAGTATTTT | TRBD2 | TRBJ2-3 | . | TRBV7-2
CAWSVRGEKLFF | TGTGCCTGGAGTGTCCGCGGGGAAAAACTGTTTTTT | . | TRBJ1-4 | . | TRBV30
CASSRTSGNEQFF | TGTGCCAGCAGCCGGACTAGCGGGAATGAGCAGTTCTTC | TRBD2 | TRBJ2-1 | few | TRBV5-8
CASSFHRGSTDTQYF | TGTGCCAGCAGCTTTCATCGGGGAAGCACAGATACGCAGTATTTT | . | TRBJ2-3 | . | TRBV5-8
CASSLGQGALGYTF | TGCGCCAGCAGCTTGGGACAGGGGGCGCTTGGCTACACCTTC | TRBD1 | TRBJ1-2 | few | TRBV5-1
CASSPRTGDQPQHF | TGTGCCAGCAGTCCGCGGACAGGGGATCAGCCCCAGCATTTT | TRBD1 | TRBJ1-5 | . | TRBV6-5
CASRERAGNTGELFF | TGTGCCAGTAGGGAGAGGGCAGGAAACACCGGGGAGCTGTTTTTT | . | TRBJ2-2 | once | TRBV19
CASKYASVEYF | TGTGCCAGCAAATATGCAAGCGTCGAGTATTTT | . | TRBJ2-3 | . | TRBV27
CASSYSPSVGGEQYF | TGTGCCAGCAGTTATTCCCCTTCAGTCGGTGGCGAGCAGTACTTC | . | TRBJ2-7 | . | TRBV6-5
CAISEQDRGLEETQYF | TGTGCCATCAGTGAGCAGGACAGGGGGCTTGAAGAGACCCAGTACTTC | TRBD1 | TRBJ2-5 | . | TRBV10-3
CASSEQGRETQYF | TGCGCCAGCAGTGAGCAGGGGCGAGAGACCCAGTACTTC | . | TRBJ2-5 | . | TRBV10-2
CASSEIPSSGNTIYF | TGTGCCAGCAGTGAAATTCCAAGCTCTGGAAACACCATATATTTT | . | TRBJ1-3 | . | TRBV6-1
CASNPRSESGYTF | TGTGCCAGCAACCCCCGCAGTGAGTCTGGCTACACCTTC | . | TRBJ1-2 | . | TRBV27
CASSPGAGTDSNQPQHF | TGCGCCAGCAGCCCGGGGGCCGGGACAGATAGCAATCAGCCCCAGCATTTT | TRBD1 | TRBJ1-5 | . | TRBV5-1
CASSQDPAGGLEAFF | TGCGCCAGCAGCCAAGATCCCGCAGGGGGCCTTGAAGCTTTCTTT | TRBD1 | TRBJ1-1 | . | TRBV4-1
CASSLNRGQTGELFF | TGCGCCAGCAGCTTGAACAGGGGGCAGACCGGGGAGCTGTTTTTT | TRBD1 | TRBJ2-2 | . | TRBV5-1
CASSAGQLIGENTEAFF | TGTGCCAGCAGTGCAGGACAGCTCATAGGGGAAAACACTGAAGCTTTCTTT | . | TRBJ1-1 | few | TRBV7-6
CATSRGTEAFF | TGTGCCACTAGCAGAGGGACTGAAGCTTTCTTT | . | TRBJ1-1 | . | TRBV27
CASSTRNYNSPLHF | TGTGCCAGCAGCACCCGTAATTATAATTCACCCCTCCACTTT | . | TRBJ1-6 | . | TRBV7-6
CASSLTLHNEQFF | TGTGCCAGCAGCTTAACGTTACACAATGAGCAGTTCTTC | . | TRBJ2-1 | . | TRBV7-2